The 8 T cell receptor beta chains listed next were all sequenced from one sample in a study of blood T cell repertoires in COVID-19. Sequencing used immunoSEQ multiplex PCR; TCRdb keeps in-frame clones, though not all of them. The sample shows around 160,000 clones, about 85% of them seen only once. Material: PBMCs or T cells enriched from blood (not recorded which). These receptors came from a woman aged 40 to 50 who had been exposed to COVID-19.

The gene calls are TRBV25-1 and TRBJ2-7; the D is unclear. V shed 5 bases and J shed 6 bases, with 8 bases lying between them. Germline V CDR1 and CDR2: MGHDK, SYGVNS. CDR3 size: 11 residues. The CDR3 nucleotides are TGTGCCAGCAGTCCCTCGAGCGAGCAGTACTTC. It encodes CASSPSSEQYF.

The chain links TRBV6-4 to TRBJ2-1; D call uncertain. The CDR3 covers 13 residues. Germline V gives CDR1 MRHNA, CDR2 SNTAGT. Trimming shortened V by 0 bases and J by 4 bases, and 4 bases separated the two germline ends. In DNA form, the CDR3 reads TGTGCCAGCAGTGACTCAGCATACAATGAGCAGTTCTTC. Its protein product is CASSDSAYNEQFF.

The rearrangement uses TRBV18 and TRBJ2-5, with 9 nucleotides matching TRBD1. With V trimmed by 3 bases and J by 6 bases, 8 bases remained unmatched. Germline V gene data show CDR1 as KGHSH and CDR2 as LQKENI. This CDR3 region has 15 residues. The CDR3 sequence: CASSPSQGAGKTQYF. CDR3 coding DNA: TGTGCCAGCTCACCTTCACAGGGGGCAGGAAAGACCCAGTACTTC.

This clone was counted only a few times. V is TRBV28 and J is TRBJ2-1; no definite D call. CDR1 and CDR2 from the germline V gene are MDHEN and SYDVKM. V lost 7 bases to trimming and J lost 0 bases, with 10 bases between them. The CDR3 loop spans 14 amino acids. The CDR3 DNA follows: TGTGCCAGCATTATGGCCAGCTCCTACAATGAGCAGTTCTTC. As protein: CASIMASSYNEQFF.

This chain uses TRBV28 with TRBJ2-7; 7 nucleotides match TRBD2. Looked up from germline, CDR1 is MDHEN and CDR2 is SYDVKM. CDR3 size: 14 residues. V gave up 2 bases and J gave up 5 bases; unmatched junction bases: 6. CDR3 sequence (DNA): TGTGCCAGCAGTTTAGGCGGGGGTATACACGAGCAGTACTTC. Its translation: CASSLGGGIHEQYF. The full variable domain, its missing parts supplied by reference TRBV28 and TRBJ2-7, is DVKVTQSSRYLVKRTGEKVFLECVQDMDHENMFWYRQDPGLGLRLIYFSYDVKMKEKGDIPEGYSVSREKKERFSLILESASTNQTSMYLCASSLGGGIHEQYFGPGTRLTVT.

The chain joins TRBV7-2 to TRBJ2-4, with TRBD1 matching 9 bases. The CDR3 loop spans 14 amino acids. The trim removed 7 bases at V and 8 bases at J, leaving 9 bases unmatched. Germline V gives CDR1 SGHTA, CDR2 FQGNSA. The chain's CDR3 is CASTPGTGWDIQYF. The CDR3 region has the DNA TGTGCCAGCACCCCCGGGACAGGGTGGGACATTCAGTACTTC.

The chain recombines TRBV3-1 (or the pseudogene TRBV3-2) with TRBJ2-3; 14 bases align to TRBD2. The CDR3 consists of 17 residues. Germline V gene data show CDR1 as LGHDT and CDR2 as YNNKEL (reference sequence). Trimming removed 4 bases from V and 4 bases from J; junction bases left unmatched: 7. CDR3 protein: CASSLPTSGGASDTQYF. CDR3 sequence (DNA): TGTGCCAGCAGCCTCCCGACTAGCGGGGGGGCCTCAGATACGCAGTATTTT.

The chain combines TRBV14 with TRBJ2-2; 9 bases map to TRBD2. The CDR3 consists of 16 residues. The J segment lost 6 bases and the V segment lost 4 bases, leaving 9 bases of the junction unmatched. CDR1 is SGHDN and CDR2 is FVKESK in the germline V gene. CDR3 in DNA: TGTGCCAGCAGCCCCGGACTAGCGACAAAGTCCGGGGAGCTGTTTTTT. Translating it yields CASSPGLATKSGELFF. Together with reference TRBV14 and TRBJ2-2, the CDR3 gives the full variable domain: EAGVTQFPSHSVIEKGQTVTLRCDPISGHDNLYWYRRVMGKEIKFLLHFVKESKQDESGMPNNRFLAERTGGTYSTLKVQPAELEDSGVYFCASSPGLATKSGELFFGEGSRLTVL.